This T cell receptor (beta chain) is from a study of blood T cell repertoires in COVID-19. Background on the study: Spain, Italy and the United States supplied samples that represented acute and convalescent COVID-19. Sample material is recorded as cDNA or gDNA derived from T cells, B-cell-depleted T cells, or PBMCs.

V lost 6 bases to trimming and J lost 0 bases; unmatched junction nucleotides: 5. Germline V gene data show CDR1 as KGHSH and CDR2 as LQKENI. CDR3 length equals 14 residues. The authors' processing: Nucleated cell number was recorded as an estimate derived from reference gene primer amplification. TCRdb's table, derived via immunoSEQ multiplex PCR, lists solely in-frame clones and lacks some. V, J and clone size derive from that table, while D and trimming were established from the DNA sequence. The sample shows 55,000 to 75,000 clones, roughly 81% of them seen only once. The source material was peripheral blood. The receptor's source is a man older than 75 with acute or convalescent COVID-19. This chain connects TRBV18 to TRBJ2-7, with 7 bases matching TRBD1. The CDR3 reads CASSPGTDSYEQYF. In DNA form, the CDR3 reads TGTGCCAGCTCTCCCGGGACAGACTCCTACGAGCAGTACTTC.